These T cell receptor beta chains were read from a single sample in a study of T cell changes during pregnancy in multiple sclerosis. Profiled with immunoSEQ multiplex PCR; TCRdb holds only in-frame clones, not every one. The repertoire includes roughly 85,000 clones, about nine tenths of them detected once, and roughly 2.5% sits in the top ten. The sample consisted of peripheral blood, taken in the first trimester of pregnancy. Receptor source: a female donor with multiple sclerosis, enrolled in a pregnancy study. Both conserved end residues are part of each CDR3. A D gene is named only where the DNA matches it firmly. Clone size is shown for a subset of rows, as once, few, many or a class of expanded clone.

.	TRBJ2-7	TRBD1	TRBV7-6	TGTGCCAGCAGCCCGACGACAGGGAAAGGGGAGCAGTACTTC	CASSPTTGKGEQYF
.	TRBJ2-2	.	TRBV5-1	TGCGCCAGCAGCCCCCCCGGGACAAGAAACACCGGGGAGCTGTTTTTT	CASSPPGTRNTGELFF
.	TRBJ2-3	TRBD2	TRBV6-1	TGTGCCAGCAGTGACCGTACGGCGGGGGGGCCCTCAGATACGCAGTATTTT	CASSDRTAGGPSDTQYF
.	TRBJ2-7	.	TRBV10-3	TGTGCCATCAGTGAGACCCGGGAGCAGTACTTC	CAISETREQYF
once	TRBJ2-7	.	TRBV29-1	TGCAGCGTTCGGGGAACGGTCTCCTACGAGCAGTACTTC	CSVRGTVSYEQYF
.	TRBJ2-7	.	TRBV2	TGTGCCAGCAGTGTGAGGGCGGTGGTGTCCTACGAGCAGTACTTC	CASSVRAVVSYEQYF
.	TRBJ2-1	.	TRBV7-3	TGTGCCAGCAGCGAGACTAGCTCCTACAATGAGCAGTTCTTC	CASSETSSYNEQFF
.	TRBJ1-2	.	TRBV6-5	TGTGCCAGCAGTTACAGCCAGGGTGGCTACACCTTC	CASSYSQGGYTF
.	TRBJ2-5	.	TRBV4-1	TGCGCCAGCAGCCAGGAGGGGGGGCCAGAGACCCAGTACTTC	CASSQEGGPETQYF
.	TRBJ1-2	.	TRBV13	TGTGCCAGCAGCTTATGGGTGGGGCCAAACTATGGCTACACCTTC	CASSLWVGPNYGYTF
.	TRBJ1-3	.	TRBV6-6	TGTGCCAGCAGTGAGTACAGCTCTGGAAACACCATATATTTT	CASSEYSSGNTIYF
.	TRBJ1-4	.	TRBV30	TGTGCCTGGAGCGTGACTAATGAAAAACTGTTTTTT	CAWSVTNEKLFF